This TCR beta chain emerged from a study of shared clonotypes between healthy human individuals. The assay was immunoSEQ multiplex PCR, and TCRdb's table has in-frame clones only and misses some. The data show millions of clones, about 95% seen once. Terminally differentiated effector memory CD45RA+ cells were excluded from the naive CD8 cells, which were CD45RO-negative and positively selected for CCR7. The count of this clone is one. Trimming cost V 6 bases and J 1 base, with 15 bases left between them. The CDR3 length is 15 residues. CDR1 SQVTM and CDR2 ANQGSEA come from the germline V gene. J is TRBJ2-2 and V is TRBV29-1; D call uncertain. Input material: naive CD8+ T cells sorted from blood. The TCR comes from a young man in good health. CDR3 sequence reads: CSVQVWSLNTGELFF. DNA of the CDR3: TGCAGCGTCCAAGTTTGGAGCCTGAACACCGGGGAGCTGTTTTTT.